The 13 T cell receptor beta chains in this list originate from one sample, sequenced in a study of blood T cell repertoires in COVID-19. Using immunoSEQ multiplex PCR, the repertoire was profiled, and TCRdb retains in-frame clones only, with some absent. Of 100,000 to 120,000 clones listed, approximately 90% are singletons. The specimen sequenced was peripheral blood. These receptors were obtained from a woman aged 50 to 65 with acute or convalescent COVID-19.

The gene calls are TRBV12-3 or TRBV12-4 and TRBJ1-1; no clear D gene. The CDR3 spans 13 residues. The V and J ends lost 6 bases and 0 bases respectively, with 8 bases between them. CDR3 DNA: TGTGCCAGCAGGAGAACTCTGAACACTGAAGCTTTCTTT. This codes for CASRRTLNTEAFF.

V is TRBV28 and J is TRBJ2-1; 9 bases map to TRBD1. Trimming removed 2 bases from V and 6 bases from J; junction bases left unmatched: 8. From germline, CDR1 is MDHEN and CDR2 SYDVKM. The CDR3 runs to 16 residues. As DNA, the CDR3 is TGTGCCAGCAGTTTACGAACAGGGGGCATCTTCAATGAGCAGTTCTTC. As protein: CASSLRTGGIFNEQFF. Using reference TRBV28 and TRBJ2-1 for the parts outside the CDR3, the full variable domain is DVKVTQSSRYLVKRTGEKVFLECVQDMDHENMFWYRQDPGLGLRLIYFSYDVKMKEKGDIPEGYSVSREKKERFSLILESASTNQTSMYLCASSLRTGGIFNEQFFGPGTRLTVL.

The rearrangement joins TRBV19 to TRBJ1-5; no definite D call. Germline CDR1 reads LNHDA; CDR2 reads SQIVND (reference sequence). CDR3 length: 13 amino acids. V was cut by 7 bases and J by 0 bases, with 7 bases left in between. The CDR3 DNA sequence: TGTGCCAGTAACCGCGGTAGCAATCAGCCCCAGCATTTT. Translating gives CASNRGSNQPQHF.

The J gene is TRBJ1-2, the V gene TRBV28; D is possibly TRBD1 (5 bases). The CDR3 totals 14 residues. The V end was cut by 2 bases, the J end by 5 bases, with 12 bases between. Germline-derived CDR1 and CDR2 are MDHEN and SYDVKM. CDR3 loop: CASSLGADSYGYTF. The CDR3, as DNA: TGTGCCAGCAGTTTAGGGGCTGATTCTTATGGCTACACCTTC.

The chain is built from TRBV19 and TRBJ1-2, with a weak D call TRBD1 (6 bases). This CDR3 spans 14 amino acids. The germline V gene has CDR1 LNHDA and CDR2 SQIVND (reference sequence). Trimming removed 10 bases at V and 8 bases at J, with 23 bases between. CDR3 nucleotide sequence: TGTGCCACCCGGGCGTCAGGGGCTCGAAAAGGCTACACCTTC. Protein: CATRASGARKGYTF.

The rearrangement links TRBV28 to TRBJ1-5; D gene ambiguous. The CDR3 is 15 amino acids. Germline V gene lookup returns CDR1 MDHEN and CDR2 SYDVKM. Trimming took off 10 bases at V and 0 bases at J, with 16 bases between the two ends. The DNA for the CDR3 is TGTGCCACCTTTGGCGGTAGCCATAGCAATCAGCCCCAGCATTTT. Encoded protein: CATFGGSHSNQPQHF. The variable domain in full, with the rest retrieved from reference TRBV28 and TRBJ1-5, is DVKVTQSSRYLVKRTGEKVFLECVQDMDHENMFWYRQDPGLGLRLIYFSYDVKMKEKGDIPEGYSVSREKKERFSLILESASTNQTSMYLCATFGGSHSNQPQHFGDGTRLSIL.

This clone was observed a handful of times. The chain is built from TRBV10-3 and TRBJ1-5; perhaps TRBD1 as D (5 bases). Germline CDR1 is ENHRY and CDR2 is SYGVKD. Trimming left V 3 bases short and J 6 bases short, with 9 bases between. The CDR3 is 13 residues long. This CDR3 reads CAISDREGQPQHF. In DNA form, the CDR3 reads TGTGCCATCAGTGACAGGGAGGGTCAGCCCCAGCATTTT.

The count of this clone is one. V usage is TRBV19 and J usage is TRBJ2-3, with TRBD1 identical over 8 bases. Trimming at V came to 4 bases and at J to 5 bases, leaving 8 bases not matched to a gene. Looked up from germline, CDR1 is LNHDA and CDR2 is SQIVND (reference sequence). The CDR3 extends over 15 amino acids. The CDR3 DNA reads TGTGCCAGTAGTACAACGGACAGGGAGGTAGATACGCAGTATTTT. Its protein product is CASSTTDREVDTQYF.

This clone was recorded a few times. Additional DNA sequences in this sample encode the identical CDR3. The chain employs TRBV30 and TRBJ1-5, with D perhaps TRBD1 (6 bases). The CDR3 runs to 14 residues. With 0 bases removed from V and 0 bases from J, the gap between germline ends came to 6 bases. CDR1 GTSNPN and CDR2 SVGIG come from the germline V gene (reference sequence). Here the CDR3 DNA reads TGTGCCTGGAGTGTAGGGGGTAGCAATCAGCCCCAGCATTTT. Translated: CAWSVGGSNQPQHF.

This chain uses TRBV6-2 or TRBV6-3 with TRBJ1-4, with TRBD1 matching 9 bases. V shed 0 bases, J shed 7 bases, and the junction held 3 bases outside the gene matches. The CDR3 covers 15 residues. The V gene's germline CDR1 is MNHEY and CDR2 SVGEGT. CDR3: CASSYSGTGSEKLFF. For the CDR3, the DNA is TGTGCCAGCAGTTACTCCGGGACAGGGTCTGAAAAACTGTTTTTT.

The CDR3 nucleotides read TGTGCCAGCAGCTTGGAGTTTGGCCCCAATGAAAAACTGTTTTTT. It encodes CASSLEFGPNEKLFF. This sequence joins TRBV5-4 and TRBJ1-4; D is unclear. Germline V gives CDR1 SGHNT, CDR2 YYREEE (reference sequence). The CDR3 is 15 amino acids. The germline V and J ends were trimmed by 0 bases and 5 bases, with 11 bases remaining between them.

The CDR3 is CAITGTGDEQYF. Written as DNA, the CDR3 is TGTGCCATCACCGGGACAGGGGACGAGCAGTACTTC. The chain has TRBV10-3 and TRBJ2-7, with 10 bases lining up with TRBD1. The germline V gene encodes CDR1 ENHRY and CDR2 SYGVKD. V was pared by 7 bases and J by 5 bases, with 2 bases of the junction left unmatched. The CDR3 length is 12 residues.

The rearrangement joins TRBV28 to TRBJ1-4; D uncertain. CDR3 length: 13 residues. Trimming took off 8 bases at V and 7 bases at J, with 14 bases between the two ends. Per germline, CDR1 MDHEN and CDR2 SYDVKM. CDR3 bases: TGTGCCAGCCAACCTGGGCAGACTGAAAAACTGTTTTTT. Translated: CASQPGQTEKLFF.